Given below is one T cell receptor (beta chain) in context. Its target is unknown. At cycle 4 day 1, cycle 7 day 1, and baseline, blood was sampled. This sample was taken from a study of OX40 agonist ivuxolimab in advanced cancers. At the level of the study: Patients were treated with intravenous ivuxolimab, dosed at 0.01 to 10 mg/kg and infused every 2 weeks. Whole-study findings and limits: Partial responders receiving 0.1-3.0 mg/kg showed among the lowest clonal expansion. Expanded peripheral T-cell antigen specificity went undetermined.

Assay used: immunoSEQ multiplex PCR; TCRdb lists only in-frame clones, some missing. The sample includes some 74,000 clones, roughly 87% of them seen just once. The sequencing here drew on CD4+ or CD8+ T cells sorted from blood, taken in a trial of the OX40 agonist ivuxolimab. The sequence came from an adult with an advanced solid tumor such as melanoma, head and neck, liver or kidney cancer.

CDR3 DNA: TGTGCCAGCAGCTCCCTCGGTCTTCAAGAGACCCAGTACTTC. Its protein product is CASSSLGLQETQYF. The genes are TRBV11-2 and TRBJ2-5, with D uncertain. V was trimmed by 4 bases and J by 2 bases, leaving 11 bases between them. CDR1 is SGHAT and CDR2 is FQNNGV in the germline V gene. The CDR3 is made up of 14 amino acids.